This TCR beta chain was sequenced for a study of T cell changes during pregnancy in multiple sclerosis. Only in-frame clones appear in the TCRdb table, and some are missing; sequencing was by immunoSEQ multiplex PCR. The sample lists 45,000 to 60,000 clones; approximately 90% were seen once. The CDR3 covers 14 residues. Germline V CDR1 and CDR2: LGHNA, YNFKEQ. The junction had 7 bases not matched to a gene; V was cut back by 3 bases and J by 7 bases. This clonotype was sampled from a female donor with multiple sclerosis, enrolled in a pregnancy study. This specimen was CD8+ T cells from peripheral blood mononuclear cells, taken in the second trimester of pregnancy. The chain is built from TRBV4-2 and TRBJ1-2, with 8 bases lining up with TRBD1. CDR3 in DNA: TGTGCCAGCAGCCAGGAGGACAGGGATCCTGGCTACACCTTC. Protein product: CASSQEDRDPGYTF.